These 26 T cell receptor beta chains originate from one sample sequenced in a study of T cells in localized non-small cell lung cancer. Libraries were prepared by immunoSEQ multiplex PCR; TCRdb keeps only in-frame clonotypes and omits some of them. Of approximately 2,300 clones detected, approximately 25% appear once; the ten largest clones hold roughly 6%. Material: lung tumor tissue, obtained before any cancer treatment. These receptors originate from a woman aged 40-69 years with stage III lung adenocarcinoma.

This clone was seen a handful of times. The chain joins TRBV19 to TRBJ1-1; weak D call: TRBD1 (5 bases). Trimming left V 1 base short and J 5 bases short, with 11 bases between. The germline V gene has CDR1 LNHDA and CDR2 SQIVND (reference sequence). The CDR3 contains 14 residues. As DNA, the CDR3 is TGTGCCAGTAGTATAGTAGGGGAGGGGACTGAAGCTTTCTTT. Residues: CASSIVGEGTEAFF.

The genes are TRBV15 and TRBJ2-5; 11 positions agree with TRBD2. The V and J ends lost 3 bases and 1 base, in that order; junction bases with no gene match: 4. This CDR3 has 16 residues. Germline V gives CDR1 LNHNV, CDR2 YYDKDF (reference sequence). The CDR3 coding sequence is TGTGCCACCAGCAGGGCCCTAGCGGGGGGCCAAGAGACCCAGTACTTC. Translation: CATSRALAGGQETQYF.

This clone qualifies as medium-sized. The chain has TRBV7-8 and TRBJ1-2; D gene unclear. The CDR3 is 13 residues long. Trimming stripped 1 base from V and 1 base from J, with 4 bases between. The germline V gene encodes CDR1 SGHVS and CDR2 FQNEAQ. Here the CDR3 DNA reads TGTGCCAGCAGCTTAGACAATAACTATGGCTACACCTTC. Translating it yields CASSLDNNYGYTF.

This chain connects TRBV6-8 to TRBJ1-5; D may be TRBD1 (5 bases). V lost 5 bases and J 9 bases, leaving 14 bases between the germline ends. Looked up from germline, CDR1 is MNHGY and CDR2 is SAAAGT. The CDR3 totals 13 residues. In DNA, the CDR3 is TGTGCCAGCAGTGGTCCGGGACTGCTGCCCCAGCATTTT. Its protein product is CASSGPGLLPQHF.

This sequence joins TRBV28 and TRBJ2-1, with a weak D call TRBD2 (6 bases). V gave up 4 bases and J gave up 0 bases, with 13 bases separating them. CDR1 MDHEN and CDR2 SYDVKM come from the germline V gene. The CDR3 runs 16 residues. Written as DNA, the CDR3 is TGTGCCAGCAGTTCCCCAGCCGGGGGCTCCTACAATGAGCAGTTCTTC. It translates to CASSSPAGGSYNEQFF.

This clone qualifies as large (0.1 to 1%). The gene calls are TRBV13 and TRBJ2-7; TRBD1 is a possible D gene (6 bases). Between the trimmed V and J ends, which lost 0 bases and 3 bases, there was a span of 9 bases. Germline V lookup: CDR1 PRHDT, CDR2 FYEKMQ (reference sequence). The CDR3 has 14 residues. Here the CDR3 reads CASSLGRDNYEQYF. CDR3 nucleotides: TGTGCCAGCAGCTTAGGCCGGGACAACTACGAGCAGTACTTC.

The V call is TRBV11-3, the J call TRBJ1-1; weak D call: TRBD1 (5 bases). Germline CDR1 is SGHNT and CDR2 is YENEEA. This CDR3 has 15 residues. Trimming removed 3 bases at V and 2 bases at J, with 13 bases between. The CDR3 DNA is TGTGCCAGCAGCTTGGCTCAGGGAATCAACACTGAAGCTTTCTTT. Its translation: CASSLAQGINTEAFF.

This clone was counted only a few times. This chain uses TRBV30 with TRBJ1-5; the D gene is possibly TRBD1 (6 bases). V was cut by 2 bases and J by 4 bases, with 12 bases left in between. Looked up from germline, CDR1 is GTSNPN and CDR2 is SVGIG (reference sequence). The CDR3 is made up of 14 amino acids. The DNA for the CDR3 is TGTGCCTGGAGTAAGGACAGCCGAAATCAGCCCCAGCATTTT. Residues: CAWSKDSRNQPQHF.

This clone was detected only a few times. V gene TRBV6-8 combines with J gene TRBJ1-1, with 12 bases matching TRBD1. Looked up from germline, CDR1 is MNHGY and CDR2 is SAAAGT. CDR3 size: 15 residues. Trimming removed 7 bases from V and 5 bases from J; junction bases left unmatched: 8. The CDR3 DNA is TGTGCCAGCACCCGGGACAGGGGGCGCCGTACTGAAGCTTTCTTT. It specifies CASTRDRGRRTEAFF.

The chain has TRBV11-3 and TRBJ1-2; tentatively, D is TRBD1 (5 bases). Germline V gives CDR1 SGHNT, CDR2 YENEEA. Trimming took 5 bases from V and 1 from J, leaving 11 bases between them. CDR3 length equals 14 residues. CDR3 sequence reads: CASSPMGVNYGYTF. The CDR3 DNA reads TGTGCCAGCAGCCCAATGGGGGTTAACTATGGCTACACCTTC.

V and J are TRBV30 and TRBJ1-5, with a tentative D call TRBD1 (5 bases). Germline-derived CDR1 and CDR2 are GTSNPN and SVGIG (reference sequence). V was cut by 4 bases and J by 4 bases, with 14 bases left in between. The CDR3 consists of 14 residues. CDR3 sequence reads: CAWTDPGGNQPQHF. The CDR3 DNA is TGTGCCTGGACGGACCCCGGGGGGAATCAGCCCCAGCATTTT. The full variable domain, its missing parts supplied by reference TRBV30 and TRBJ1-5, is SQTIHQWPATLVQPVGSPLSLECTVEGTSNPNLYWYRQAAGRGLQLLFYSVGIGQISSEVPQNLSASRPQDRQFILSSKKLLLSDSGFYLCAWTDPGGNQPQHFGDGTRLSIL.

This clone is labeled medium-sized. The chain links TRBV9 to TRBJ1-5; D is ambiguous. Trimming took 5 bases from V and 5 from J, leaving 17 bases between them. From germline, CDR1 is SGDLS and CDR2 YYNGEE. This CDR3 region has 15 residues. In DNA, the CDR3 is TGTGCCAGCAGTGCTGGACCACCGGCCGATCAGCCCCAGCATTTT. Protein sequence: CASSAGPPADQPQHF. Filled out from reference TRBV9 and TRBJ1-5, the complete variable domain reads DSGVTQTPKHLITATGQRVTLRCSPRSGDLSVYWYQQSLDQGLQFLIQYYNGEERAKGNILERFSAQQFPDLHSELNLSSLELGDSALYFCASSAGPPADQPQHFGDGTRLSIL.

CDR3 nucleotides: TGTGCCAGCTCACCAGCTGTTGCTAGCGGACAATTGTCGCAGTATTTT. It yields the protein CASSPAVASGQLSQYF. The chain employs TRBV18 and TRBJ2-3, with 7 bases identical to TRBD2. In germline, CDR1 is KGHSH, CDR2 LQKENI. J was trimmed by 10 bases and V by 2 bases; bases with no gene match: 15. CDR3 length equals 16 residues.

This clone was found a few times. The chain joins TRBV11-3 to TRBJ1-4; D is perhaps TRBD1 (6 bases). V lost 3 bases and J lost 3, with 17 bases in between. CDR1 and CDR2 (germline): SGHNT, YENEEA. The CDR3 sequence is 17 residues long. CDR3 DNA: TGTGCCAGCAGCTTGGTAGGGGGTGGAGAAGCTAATGAAAAACTGTTTTTT. Protein product: CASSLVGGGEANEKLFF.

This chain uses TRBV6-8 with TRBJ1-4, with TRBD1 identical over 7 bases. Germline V gives CDR1 MNHGY, CDR2 SAAAGT. With V trimmed by 4 bases and J by 10 bases, 9 bases remained unmatched. This CDR3 has 14 residues. The CDR3 DNA reads TGTGCCAGCAGTTTGGCAGGGGGAGCATCAAAACTGTTTTTT. This sequence encodes CASSLAGGASKLFF.

This clone has only a few counts. This chain links TRBV9 with TRBJ1-5; 11 nucleotides match TRBD1. The V and J ends lost 6 bases and 5 bases, in that order; junction bases with no gene match: 10. The CDR3 contains 16 residues. Germline CDR1 reads SGDLS; CDR2 reads YYNGEE. The CDR3 coding sequence is TGTGCCAGCAAAAGTAGCTGGACAGGGGGCGATCAGCCCCAGCATTTT. Translated, it gives CASKSSWTGGDQPQHF.

This sequence joins TRBV6-8 and TRBJ2-3; TRBD1 matches at 10 bases. V dropped 0 bases and J dropped 5; count of bases not matched to a gene: 2. CDR3 size: 15 residues. Per the germline V gene, CDR1 is MNHGY and CDR2 is SAAAGT. The CDR3 is CASSYSGTGEDTQYF. The CDR3 bases are TGTGCCAGCAGTTACTCTGGGACAGGGGAAGATACGCAGTATTTT.

This clone was detected a few times. The chain couples TRBV11-3 to TRBJ1-5; possibly TRBD1 for D (6 bases). The CDR3 length is 14 residues. V dropped 5 bases and J dropped 4 bases, with 12 bases sitting between them. CDR1 and CDR2 from the germline V gene are SGHNT and YENEEA. In DNA, the CDR3 is TGTGCCAGCAGCCCCGGGACAACTAATCAGCCCCAGCATTTT. It encodes CASSPGTTNQPQHF. The whole variable domain, remainder taken from reference TRBV11-3 and TRBJ1-5, is EAGVVQSPRYKIIEKKQPVAFWCNPISGHNTLYWYLQNLGQGPELLIRYENEEAVDDSQLPKDRFSAERLKGVDSTLKIQPAELGDSAVYLCASSPGTTNQPQHFGDGTRLSIL.

This chain connects TRBV30 to TRBJ2-3; 14 bases line up with TRBD2. The CDR3 has 15 residues. Germline values: CDR1 GTSNPN, CDR2 SVGIG (reference sequence). Trimming cost V 4 bases and J 8 bases; bases outside gene matches: 8. The CDR3: CAWTQGLAGDSTQYF. DNA of the CDR3: TGTGCCTGGACCCAGGGACTAGCGGGAGATAGTACGCAGTATTTT.

The CDR3 DNA reads as TGTGCCAGCAGCTTCACGGGCGGAAGCTCCTACGAGCAGTACTTC. Translation: CASSFTGGSSYEQYF. V usage is TRBV11-1 and J usage is TRBJ2-7; no definite D call. The germline gives CDR1 SGHAT, CDR2 FQDESV (reference sequence). The CDR3 covers 15 residues. The ends were cut back, 3 bases at V and 0 bases at J, with 12 bases in the middle.

This clone was seen only a few times. The rearrangement uses TRBV30 and TRBJ2-5, with D possibly being TRBD1 (5 bases). Per germline, CDR1 GTSNPN and CDR2 SVGIG (reference sequence). This CDR3 region has 12 residues. With 5 bases removed from V and 4 bases from J, the gap between germline ends came to 11 bases. In DNA, the CDR3 is TGTGCCTGGGACAGAGGTCCAGAGACCCAGTACTTC. Translation: CAWDRGPETQYF.

This chain uses TRBV11-3 with TRBJ2-1; 8 nucleotides agree with TRBD1. The CDR3 extends over 14 amino acids. V gave up 5 bases and J gave up 5 bases; unmatched junction bases: 5. Looked up from germline, CDR1 is SGHNT and CDR2 is YENEEA. The CDR3, as DNA: TGTGCCAGCAGCCCTCAGACAGGGGACAATGAGCAGTTCTTC. Residues: CASSPQTGDNEQFF.

The chain couples TRBV9 to TRBJ2-2; D call uncertain. CDR1 and CDR2 from the germline V gene are SGDLS and YYNGEE. V was shortened by 4 bases and J by 3 bases, with 16 bases between the two germline ends. The CDR3 is 16 residues long. The CDR3 here is CASSLRSTVDTGELFF. In DNA form, the CDR3 reads TGTGCCAGCAGCCTGAGATCCACAGTTGACACCGGGGAGCTGTTTTTT.

This clone is labeled large. The chain links TRBV9 to TRBJ2-3; 11 nucleotides line up with TRBD2. Germline V gene data show CDR1 as SGDLS and CDR2 as YYNGEE. The CDR3 spans 18 residues. V gave up 0 bases and J gave up 4 bases; unmatched junction bases: 10. The CDR3 region is CASSVGHRLAGKADTQYF. The CDR3 coding sequence is TGTGCCAGCAGCGTAGGTCATCGACTAGCGGGGAAGGCAGATACGCAGTATTTT.

V usage is TRBV30 and J usage is TRBJ1-3; 8 nucleotides match TRBD1. Losses at the gene ends were 1 base for V and 5 bases for J; bases not matched to a gene: 13. This CDR3 is built from 17 residues. The germline V gene has CDR1 GTSNPN and CDR2 SVGIG (reference sequence). The CDR3 is CAWSAPRTGRLRNTIYF. The CDR3 DNA reads TGTGCCTGGAGTGCCCCTCGGACAGGGAGATTAAGAAACACCATATATTTT. Full variable domain (missing parts from reference TRBV30 and TRBJ1-3): SQTIHQWPATLVQPVGSPLSLECTVEGTSNPNLYWYRQAAGRGLQLLFYSVGIGQISSEVPQNLSASRPQDRQFILSSKKLLLSDSGFYLCAWSAPRTGRLRNTIYFGEGSWLTVV.

The V call is TRBV11-3, the J call TRBJ1-2; maybe TRBD1 (6 bases). Per the germline V gene, CDR1 is SGHNT and CDR2 is YENEEA. Trimming cost V 3 bases and J 5 bases, with 16 bases left between them. The CDR3 is 15 residues long. CDR3 nucleotides: TGTGCCAGCAGCTTGTGGGGGGACACCTCTTATGGCTACACCTTC. It codes for CASSLWGDTSYGYTF.